This TCR beta chain appears in the sequencing data of a study of blood T cell repertoires in COVID-19 (dated by TCRdb to 2020 to 2022). Background on the whole study: The collaborator samples originated in the United States, Italy and Spain and spanned the acute and convalescent phases of COVID-19. The prospective study material was composed of cDNA or gDNA derived from T cells, B-cell-depleted T cells, or PBMCs. The dataset comprised deeply sampled blood TCRbeta repertoires from subjects exposed to, actively infected with, or recovered from COVID-19. A freely available public database, intended as a resource for researchers studying the immune response to SARS-CoV-2, is where the repertoires were released. Samples came from the ongoing ImmuneRACE study (first 160 participants) plus 1,254 subjects from 6 global collaborators. Sample metadata almost always included a de-identified subject ID, COVID-19 status, age in years and sex. Where available, HLA class I and class II types were obtained from metadata supplied by the sample provider rather than from assay-based typing. General findings and caveats noted by the study authors: How much clinical and demographic metadata was included differed by source and by participant, and the metadata was provided uncurated.

In the prospective study, participants were about 18 to 100 years old, resided in approximately 25 geographic areas of the United States, and were enrolled through a virtual design. Cohort assignment in the prospective study relied on participant-reported clinical history from a screening survey and a study questionnaire. In the prospective study, whole blood, serum and a nasopharyngeal or oropharyngeal swab were collected from each participant by mobile phlebotomists. Over an approximately 2-month period, participants in the prospective study had the option of providing additional blood draws and questionnaires. Blood samples from the prospective study were shipped frozen or at room temperature prior to DNA extraction. TCRbeta CDR3 regions were amplified from genomic DNA by means of the immunoSEQ Assay, a bias-controlled multiplex PCR. On the authors' methods: The number of nucleated cells in each sample was estimated from the amplification of reference gene primers within the assay. To quantify the absolute abundance of each unique TCRbeta CDR3 rearrangement, sequence reads were collapsed and filtered. For each sample, productive Simpson clonality was calculated as the square root of Simpson's diversity index across productive rearrangements. This is the immuneACCESS table as TCRdb keeps it, with only in-frame sequences that have V and J called. A part of the clones is gone; compared with another copy, unresolved V genes explain less than half, and the rest is unexplained. V, J and clone size are taken as reported in that table, and D and trimming were inferred from the DNA itself. The sample data list 200,000 or so clones, and 75% to 90% of these were observed just once. The ten largest account for more than 3.5% of the sample.

As for this clone: Which antigen it targets is not known. Nothing much larger sits one base from this clone, and base qualities are not available.

The TCR originated in a woman in her 40s with acute COVID-19. Material for sequencing was PBMCs or T cells enriched from blood (not recorded which).

Read as DNA, the sequence is TGTGCCAGCAGTACGGACACCTCTAATGAAAAACTGTTTTTT. This codes for CASSTDTSNEKLFF. The chain uses TRBV7-2 and TRBJ1-4; a tentative D match to TRBD1 spans 5 bases. Trimming costs V 6 bases and J 3 bases, and their ends lie 11 bases apart. The germline V gene specifies SGHTA as CDR1 and FQGNSA as CDR2. There are 14 amino acids in the CDR3, from cysteine to phenylalanine inclusive. Only CDR3 DNA is held: 42 bases, read in frame from base 1.